This TCR beta chain was captured by sequencing in a study of blood T cell repertoires in COVID-19. Overall study: Nucleic acid was either cDNA or gDNA, and it came from T cells, B-cell-depleted T cells, or PBMCs.

Sequencing used immunoSEQ multiplex PCR; TCRdb keeps in-frame clones, though not all of them. The table shows more than 250,000 clones, with about 87% occurring only once. The sample consisted of peripheral blood. The sequence came from a woman aged 25 to 39 with COVID-19, enrolled during active disease.

The CDR3 region has the DNA TGTGCCAGTAGTAATCAGAACCAAGAGACCCAGTACTTC. Translating gives CASSNQNQETQYF. The chain employs TRBV19 and TRBJ2-5; no clear D. Per the germline V gene, CDR1 is LNHDA and CDR2 is SQIVND (reference sequence). The V and J ends lost 4 bases and 0 bases respectively, with 6 bases between them. This CDR3 is 13 amino acids long.